This T cell receptor beta chain originates from a study of Graves' ophthalmopathy and Graves' hyperthyroidism. Study details: Hyperthyroidism was classified as stable if no ophthalmopathy occurred within 18 months of follow-up.

Regarding the study as a whole: With around 69% sensitivity and over 72% specificity, the model predicted ophthalmopathy progression.

Amplification from RNA transcripts yielded the TCR beta CDR3 regions. The workflow started with a first-round RT-PCR run with HTBI primers and then moved on to a second-round multiplex PCR. A single record per CDR3 protein comes from TCRdb applying MiXCR to the multiplex PCR reads. This table holds over a million distinct CDR3 sequences, about two fifths found once. Between the trimmed V and J ends, which lost 5 bases and 10 bases, there was a span of 11 bases. Germline values: CDR1 SGHTA, CDR2 FQGNSA. The CDR3 is 11 residues long. This clonotype showed up many times. The antigen remains undetermined. The chain links TRBV7-2 to TRBJ1-2, with D unresolved. The receptor comes from an adult man with Graves' hyperthyroidism. The specimen sequenced was peripheral blood or thyroid tissue (not recorded which). CDR3 nucleotides: TGTGCCAGCAGCCCAAGCCCGGACTACACCTTC. Encoded protein: CASSPSPDYTF.